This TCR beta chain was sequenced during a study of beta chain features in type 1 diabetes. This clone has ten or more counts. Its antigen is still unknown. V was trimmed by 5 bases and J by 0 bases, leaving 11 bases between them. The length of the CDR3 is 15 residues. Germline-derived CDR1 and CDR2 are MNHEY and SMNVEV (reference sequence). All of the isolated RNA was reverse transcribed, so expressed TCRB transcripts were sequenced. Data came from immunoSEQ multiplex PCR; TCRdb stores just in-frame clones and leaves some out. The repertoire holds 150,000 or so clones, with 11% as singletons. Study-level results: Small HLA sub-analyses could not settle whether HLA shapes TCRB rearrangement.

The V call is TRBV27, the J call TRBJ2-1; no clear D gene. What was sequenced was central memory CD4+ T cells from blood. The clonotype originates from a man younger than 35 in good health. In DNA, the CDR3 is TGTGCCAGCAGTAAGCTAGACGGCTCCTACAATGAGCAGTTCTTC. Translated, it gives CASSKLDGSYNEQFF.